The clone carrying this T cell receptor (beta chain) was observed a single time. Profiling relied on immunoSEQ multiplex PCR, and the TCRdb table lists in-frame clones only, not all of them. This table holds more than 45,000 clones, 65% to 85% found once. The sample belongs to a study of OX40 agonist ivuxolimab in advanced cancers. On the study more broadly: Treatment of patients was with ivuxolimab, an agonistic anti-OX40 (CD134) antibody.

The length of the CDR3 is 14 residues. With 7 bases removed from V and 1 base from J, the gap between germline ends came to 13 bases. Per germline, CDR1 SNHLY and CDR2 FYNNEI. The chain joins TRBV2 to TRBJ1-1; D is unclear. The source was CD4+ or CD8+ T cells sorted from blood, collected in a trial of the OX40 agonist ivuxolimab. The sequence was collected from an adult with an advanced solid tumor such as melanoma, head and neck, liver or kidney cancer. The CDR3 DNA sequence: TGTGCCAGCATGTATACTCAGCCGAACACTGAAGCTTTCTTT. Residues: CASMYTQPNTEAFF.